These 3 T cell receptor beta chains came from one sample sequenced in a study of T cell repertoires in cytomegalovirus infection. A single record per CDR3 protein comes from TCRdb applying MiXCR to the reads. Of roughly 280,000 distinct CDR3 sequences listed, around 13% are singletons. Sequencing was done on a sample of PBMCs. The origin of the receptors is a human donor in good health (CMV status not recorded). Some clones in this sample may be carry-over from other donors' samples.

This clonotype occurred many times. The rearrangement links TRBV7-2 to TRBJ1-1; possible D gene TRBD1, 5 bases. The CDR3 covers 13 residues. V shed 5 bases and J shed 1 base, with 8 bases lying between them. Germline lookup yields CDR1 SGHTA and CDR2 FQGNSA. The CDR3 sequence: CASSQDRNTEAFF. CDR3 sequence (DNA): TGTGCCAGCAGCCAAGACAGGAACACTGAAGCTTTCTTT.

This clonotype has just a few counts. The V and J genes are TRBV7-9 and TRBJ2-5, with a weak D call TRBD1 (6 bases). The CDR3 runs to 14 residues. The V gene lost 5 bases and the J gene lost 3 bases, with 13 bases spanning the gap. Germline CDR1 SEHNR, CDR2 FQNEAQ (reference sequence). CDR3 protein: CASSRDTRKETQYF. CDR3 sequence (DNA): TGTGCCAGCAGCCGGGACACTAGAAAAGAGACCCAGTACTTC.

This clonotype was counted between two and nine times. This chain links TRBV20-1 with TRBJ2-7; 7 bases fit TRBD2. This CDR3 spans 14 amino acids. CDR1 and CDR2 (germline): DFQATT, SNEGSKA (reference sequence). Unmatched junction bases numbered 15, after V lost 8 bases and J lost 5 bases. CDR3 amino acids: CSTLGTSVDDEQYF. The CDR3 DNA reads TGCAGTACTCTCGGCACTAGCGTTGACGACGAGCAGTACTTC.